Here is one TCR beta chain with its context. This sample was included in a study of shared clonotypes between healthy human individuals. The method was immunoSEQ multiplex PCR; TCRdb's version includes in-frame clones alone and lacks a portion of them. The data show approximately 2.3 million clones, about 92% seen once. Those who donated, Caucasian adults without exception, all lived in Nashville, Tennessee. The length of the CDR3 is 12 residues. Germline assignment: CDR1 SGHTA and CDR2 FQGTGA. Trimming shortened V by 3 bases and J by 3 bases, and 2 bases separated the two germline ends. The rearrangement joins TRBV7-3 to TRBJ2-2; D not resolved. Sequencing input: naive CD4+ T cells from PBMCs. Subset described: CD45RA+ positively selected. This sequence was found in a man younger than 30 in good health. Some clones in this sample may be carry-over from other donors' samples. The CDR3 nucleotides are TGTGCCAGCAGCTTTCACACCGGGGAGCTGTTTTTT. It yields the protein CASSFHTGELFF.